A single sample gave rise to the 8 T cell receptor beta chains below, sequenced in a study of cytomegalovirus exposure and HLA in healthy donors (dated by TCRdb to about 2017). The protocol used for the library was the immunoSEQ multiplex PCR assay. For the multiplex PCR, a mixture combining 60 forward primers for TCR Vbeta segments and 13 reverse primers for TCR Jbeta segments was used. As stored in TCRdb, this immuneACCESS dataset retains in-frame rearrangements with V and J assigned. A fraction of the clones does not appear; measured against another copy, unresolved V genes explain less than half of the discrepancy, and the remainder lacks a known reason. The table for this sample lists some 110,000 clones; around three fifths of them were counted only once. The ten largest clones take up approximately 8% of the sample. Sample: PBMCs. Receptor source: a woman between 40 and 50 years old in good health and CMV-seropositive.

The chain recombines TRBV7-2 with TRBJ2-1; the D gene is possibly TRBD2 (6 bases). Deletions cut 5 bases from V and 0 bases from J, with 14 bases between. The CDR3 spans 16 residues. The V gene's germline CDR1 is SGHTA and CDR2 FQGNSA. The CDR3 DNA follows: TGTGCCAGCAGCAGACCGGGAGCCAGCTCCTACAATGAGCAGTTCTTC. It translates to CASSRPGASSYNEQFF.

The chain combines TRBV6-5 with TRBJ2-7, with 7 bases that match TRBD2. V shed 0 bases and J 5 bases; nucleotides not matched to a gene: 4. CDR1 is MNHEY and CDR2 is SVGAGI in the germline V gene. The CDR3 extends over 14 amino acids. CDR3 DNA sequence: TGTGCCAGCAGTTACTCCGCGGGAGCGGACGAGCAGTACTTC. It translates to CASSYSAGADEQYF.

This chain joins TRBV6-6 and TRBJ2-1; possible D gene TRBD1, 6 bases. The length of the CDR3 is 11 residues. V gave up 7 bases and J gave up 10 bases, with 11 bases separating them. Germline V lookup: CDR1 MNHNY, CDR2 SVGAGI (reference sequence). Here the CDR3 DNA reads TGTGCCAGCAACAGGGACCTCGAGCAGTTCTTC. Amino acid sequence: CASNRDLEQFF.

V gene TRBV28 combines with J gene TRBJ2-7, with 10 bases fitting TRBD1. The CDR3 runs to 16 residues. Germline V CDR1 and CDR2: MDHEN, SYDVKM. V lost 3 bases to trimming and J lost 4 bases; unmatched junction nucleotides: 9. The CDR3 region is CASSLPRTGGTYEQYF. Here the CDR3 DNA reads TGTGCCAGCAGTTTGCCTCGGACAGGGGGGACATACGAGCAGTACTTC.

This clone was seen once. The chain recombines TRBV7-9 with TRBJ2-7; D is possibly TRBD1 (5 bases). The CDR3 runs to 14 residues. Trimming stripped 8 bases from V and 0 bases from J, with 14 bases between. Germline-derived CDR1 and CDR2 are SEHNR and FQNEAQ (reference sequence). The CDR3 DNA is TGTGCCAGCCTCAGGGCCGGAAACTCCTACGAGCAGTACTTC. As protein: CASLRAGNSYEQYF.

A note on this clone: The sample holds other DNA sequences that translate to the same CDR3. The rearrangement links TRBV28 to TRBJ1-4; TRBD1 matches 10 bases. The CDR3 contains 14 residues. Germline V gene sequence: CDR1 MDHEN, CDR2 SYDVKM. V was pared by 5 bases and J by 5 bases, with 2 bases of the junction left unmatched. The CDR3 DNA sequence: TGTGCCAGCAGTACGGGACAGGGGAATGAAAAACTGTTTTTT. Translation: CASSTGQGNEKLFF.

The chain recombines TRBV5-4 with TRBJ2-3, with D unresolved. This CDR3 is built from 13 residues. Deletions cut 4 bases from V and 4 bases from J, with 10 bases between. Germline CDR1 is SGHNT and CDR2 is YYREEE (reference sequence). The CDR3 region has the DNA TGTGCCAGCAGCCTTGACTGGCCAGATACGCAGTATTTT. Translating gives CASSLDWPDTQYF.

V and J are TRBV29-1 and TRBJ1-6, with D maybe TRBD1 (6 bases). The CDR3 is made up of 15 amino acids. Germline assignment: CDR1 SQVTM and CDR2 ANQGSEA. V was trimmed by 6 bases and J by 6 bases, leaving 18 bases between them. The CDR3, as DNA: TGCAGCGTAGCTCCGGACAGTTCGGCTAATTCACCCCTCCACTTT. Protein: CSVAPDSSANSPLHF.